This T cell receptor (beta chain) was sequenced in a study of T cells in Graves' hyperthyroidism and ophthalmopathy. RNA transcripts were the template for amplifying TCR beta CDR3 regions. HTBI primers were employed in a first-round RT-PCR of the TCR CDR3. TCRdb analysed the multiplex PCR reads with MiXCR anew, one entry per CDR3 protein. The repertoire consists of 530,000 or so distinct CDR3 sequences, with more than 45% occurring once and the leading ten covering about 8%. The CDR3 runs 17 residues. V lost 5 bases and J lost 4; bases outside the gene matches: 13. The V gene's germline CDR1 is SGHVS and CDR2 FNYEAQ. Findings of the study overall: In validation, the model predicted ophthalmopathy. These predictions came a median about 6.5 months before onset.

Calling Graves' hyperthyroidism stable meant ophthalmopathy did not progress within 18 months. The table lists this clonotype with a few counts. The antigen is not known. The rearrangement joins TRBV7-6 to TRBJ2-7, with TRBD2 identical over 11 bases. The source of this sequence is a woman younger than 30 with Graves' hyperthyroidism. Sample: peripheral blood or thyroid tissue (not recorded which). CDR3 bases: TGTGCCAGCAGCCCGTCCTCAACTAGCGGGAGAAGGTACGAGCAGTACTTC. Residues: CASSPSSTSGRRYEQYF.